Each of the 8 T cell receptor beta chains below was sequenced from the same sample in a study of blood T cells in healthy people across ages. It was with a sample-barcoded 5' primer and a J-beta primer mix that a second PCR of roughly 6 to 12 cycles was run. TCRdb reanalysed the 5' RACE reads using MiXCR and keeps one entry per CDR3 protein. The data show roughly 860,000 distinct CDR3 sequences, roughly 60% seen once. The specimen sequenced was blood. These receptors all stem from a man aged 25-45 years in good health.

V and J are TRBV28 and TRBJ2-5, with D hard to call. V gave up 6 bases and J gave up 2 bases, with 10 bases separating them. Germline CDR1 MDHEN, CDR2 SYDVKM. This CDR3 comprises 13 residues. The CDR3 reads CASRTDPQETQYF. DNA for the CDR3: TGTGCCAGCAGAACTGACCCGCAAGAGACCCAGTACTTC.

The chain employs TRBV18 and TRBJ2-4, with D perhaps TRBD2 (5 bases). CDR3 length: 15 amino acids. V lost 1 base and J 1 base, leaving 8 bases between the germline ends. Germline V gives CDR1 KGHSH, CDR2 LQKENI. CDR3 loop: CASSPRGNAKNIQYF. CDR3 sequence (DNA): TGTGCCAGCTCACCACGAGGGAATGCCAAAAACATTCAGTACTTC.

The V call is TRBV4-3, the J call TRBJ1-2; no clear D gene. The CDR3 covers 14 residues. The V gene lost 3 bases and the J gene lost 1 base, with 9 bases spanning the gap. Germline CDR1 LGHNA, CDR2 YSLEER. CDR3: CASSQATINYGYTF. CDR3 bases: TGCGCCAGCAGCCAGGCCACGATTAACTATGGCTACACCTTC.

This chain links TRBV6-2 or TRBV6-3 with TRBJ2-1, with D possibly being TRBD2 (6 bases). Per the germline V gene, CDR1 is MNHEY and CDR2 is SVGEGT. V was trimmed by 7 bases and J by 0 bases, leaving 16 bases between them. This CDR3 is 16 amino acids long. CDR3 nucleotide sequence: TGTGCCAGCACCGAACCAGCGGACTACTCCTACAATGAGCAGTTCTTC. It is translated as CASTEPADYSYNEQFF.

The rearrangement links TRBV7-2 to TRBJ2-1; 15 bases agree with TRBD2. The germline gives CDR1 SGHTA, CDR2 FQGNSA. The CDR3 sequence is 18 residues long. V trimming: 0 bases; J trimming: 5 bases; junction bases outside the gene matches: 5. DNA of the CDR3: TGTGCCAGCAGCTTAGCCTCACGGACTAGCGGGGGGGACAATGAGCAGTTCTTC. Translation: CASSLASRTSGGDNEQFF.

CDR3 coding DNA: TGTGCCAGCAGTTTAGGACCCCAGACAGTCTACCAAGAGACCCAGTACTTC. Amino acids: CASSLGPQTVYQETQYF. The J gene is TRBJ2-5, the V gene TRBV28, with D maybe TRBD1 (5 bases). This CDR3 is built from 17 residues. Trimming stripped 2 bases from V and 0 bases from J, with 16 bases between. The germline V gene has CDR1 MDHEN and CDR2 SYDVKM.

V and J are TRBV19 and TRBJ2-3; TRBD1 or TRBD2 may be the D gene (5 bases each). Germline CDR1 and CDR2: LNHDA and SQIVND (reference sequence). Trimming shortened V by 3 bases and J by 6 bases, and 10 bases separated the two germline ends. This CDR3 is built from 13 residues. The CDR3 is CASSISGADTQYF. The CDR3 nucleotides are TGTGCCAGTAGTATCTCCGGGGCGGATACGCAGTATTTT.

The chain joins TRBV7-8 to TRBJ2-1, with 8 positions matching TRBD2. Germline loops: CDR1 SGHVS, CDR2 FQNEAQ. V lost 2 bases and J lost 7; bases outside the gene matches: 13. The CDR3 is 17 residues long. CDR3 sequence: CASSLRARGGFRNEQFF. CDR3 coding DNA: TGTGCCAGCAGCTTAAGGGCCCGGGGGGGCTTTCGTAATGAGCAGTTCTTC.